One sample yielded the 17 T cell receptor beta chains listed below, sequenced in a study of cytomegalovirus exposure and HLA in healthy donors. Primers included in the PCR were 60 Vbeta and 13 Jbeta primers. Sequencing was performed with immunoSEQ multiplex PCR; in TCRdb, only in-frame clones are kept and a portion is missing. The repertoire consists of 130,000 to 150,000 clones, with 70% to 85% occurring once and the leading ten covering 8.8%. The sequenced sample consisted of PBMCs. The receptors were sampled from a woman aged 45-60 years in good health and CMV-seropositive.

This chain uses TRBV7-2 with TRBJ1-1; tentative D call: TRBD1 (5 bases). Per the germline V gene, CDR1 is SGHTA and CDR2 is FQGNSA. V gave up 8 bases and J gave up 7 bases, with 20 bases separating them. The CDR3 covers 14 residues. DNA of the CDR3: TGTGCCAGCCGTCCTCCCCGATTGGGGGGTGAAGCTTTCTTT. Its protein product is CASRPPRLGGEAFF.

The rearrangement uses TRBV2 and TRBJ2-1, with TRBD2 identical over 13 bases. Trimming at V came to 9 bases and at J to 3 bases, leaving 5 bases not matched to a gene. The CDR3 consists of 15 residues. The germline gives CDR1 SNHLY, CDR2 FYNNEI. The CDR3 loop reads CARRTSGGDYNEQFF. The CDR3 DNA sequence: TGTGCCAGACGGACTAGCGGGGGAGACTACAATGAGCAGTTCTTC.

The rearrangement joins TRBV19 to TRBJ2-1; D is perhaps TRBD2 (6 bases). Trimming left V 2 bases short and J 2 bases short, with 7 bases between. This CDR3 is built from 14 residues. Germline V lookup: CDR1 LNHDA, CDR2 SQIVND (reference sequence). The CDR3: CASSITGAYNEQFF. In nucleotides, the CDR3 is TGTGCCAGTAGTATAACGGGGGCCTACAATGAGCAGTTCTTC.

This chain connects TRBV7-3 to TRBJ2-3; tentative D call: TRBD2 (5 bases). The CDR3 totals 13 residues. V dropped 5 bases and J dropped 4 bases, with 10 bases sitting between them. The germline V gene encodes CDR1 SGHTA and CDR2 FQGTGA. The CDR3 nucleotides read TGTGCCAGCAGCCCAACTAGGTCAGATACGCAGTATTTT. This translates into CASSPTRSDTQYF.

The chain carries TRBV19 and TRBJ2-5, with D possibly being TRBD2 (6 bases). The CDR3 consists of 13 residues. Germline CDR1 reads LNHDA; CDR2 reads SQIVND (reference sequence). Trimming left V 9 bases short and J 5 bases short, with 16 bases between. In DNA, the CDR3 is TGTGCCAGCTCCGGGGGACTCGAGGAGACCCAGTACTTC. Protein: CASSGGLEETQYF.

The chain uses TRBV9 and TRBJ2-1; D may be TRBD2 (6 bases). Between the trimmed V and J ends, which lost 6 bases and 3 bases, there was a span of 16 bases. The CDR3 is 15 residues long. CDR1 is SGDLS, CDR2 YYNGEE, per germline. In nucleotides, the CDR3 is TGTGCCAGCAACCGGGAGCCTCAGGGCTACAATGAGCAGTTCTTC. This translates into CASNREPQGYNEQFF.

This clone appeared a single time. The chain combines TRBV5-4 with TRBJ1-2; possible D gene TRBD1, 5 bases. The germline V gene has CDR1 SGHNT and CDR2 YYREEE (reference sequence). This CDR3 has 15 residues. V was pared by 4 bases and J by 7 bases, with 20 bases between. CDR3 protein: CASSRILQGRSGYTF. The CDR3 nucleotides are TGTGCCAGCAGCCGAATTCTTCAGGGAAGGAGTGGCTACACCTTC.

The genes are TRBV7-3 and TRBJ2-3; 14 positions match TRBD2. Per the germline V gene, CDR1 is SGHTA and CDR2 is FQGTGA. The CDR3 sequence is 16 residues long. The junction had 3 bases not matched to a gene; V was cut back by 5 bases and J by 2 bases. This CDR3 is CASSLGLAGVTDTQYF. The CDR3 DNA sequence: TGTGCCAGCAGCCTGGGACTAGCGGGGGTCACAGATACGCAGTATTTT.

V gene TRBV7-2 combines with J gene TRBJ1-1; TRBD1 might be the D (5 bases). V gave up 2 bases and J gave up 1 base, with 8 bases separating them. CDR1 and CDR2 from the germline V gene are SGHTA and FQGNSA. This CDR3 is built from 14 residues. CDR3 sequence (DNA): TGTGCCAGCAGCTTACGAGACAGGAACACTGAAGCTTTCTTT. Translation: CASSLRDRNTEAFF.

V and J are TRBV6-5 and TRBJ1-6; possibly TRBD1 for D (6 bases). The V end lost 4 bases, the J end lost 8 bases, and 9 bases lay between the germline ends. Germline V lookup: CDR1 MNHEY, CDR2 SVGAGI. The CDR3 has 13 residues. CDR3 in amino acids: CASSFTGYSPLHF. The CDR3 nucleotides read TGTGCCAGCAGTTTTACAGGGTATTCACCCCTCCACTTT.

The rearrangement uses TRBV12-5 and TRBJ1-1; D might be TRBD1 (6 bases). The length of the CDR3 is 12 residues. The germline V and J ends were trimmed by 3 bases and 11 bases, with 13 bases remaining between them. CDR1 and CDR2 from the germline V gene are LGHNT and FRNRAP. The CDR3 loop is CASGLGGGGAFF. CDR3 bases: TGTGCTAGTGGTTTAGGTGGTGGGGGCGCTTTCTTT. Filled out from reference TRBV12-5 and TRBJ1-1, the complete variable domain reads DARVTQTPRHKVTEMGQEVTMRCQPILGHNTVFWYRQTMMQGLELLAYFRNRAPLDDSGMPKDRFSAEMPDATLATLKIQPSEPRDSAVYFCASGLGGGGAFFGQGTRLTVV.

CDR3 protein: CAWSSQGTTEAFF. The CDR3 DNA follows: TGTGCCTGGAGTTCTCAGGGTACCACTGAAGCTTTCTTT. The chain links TRBV30 to TRBJ1-1; perhaps TRBD1 as D (5 bases). The CDR3 totals 13 residues. In germline, CDR1 is GTSNPN, CDR2 SVGIG (reference sequence). Trimming cost V 2 bases and J 4 bases, with 11 bases left between them. Full variable domain (outside the CDR3, taken from reference TRBV30 and TRBJ1-1): SQTIHQWPATLVQPVGSPLSLECTVEGTSNPNLYWYRQAAGRGLQLLFYSVGIGQISSEVPQNLSASRPQDRQFILSSKKLLLSDSGFYLCAWSSQGTTEAFFGQGTRLTVV.

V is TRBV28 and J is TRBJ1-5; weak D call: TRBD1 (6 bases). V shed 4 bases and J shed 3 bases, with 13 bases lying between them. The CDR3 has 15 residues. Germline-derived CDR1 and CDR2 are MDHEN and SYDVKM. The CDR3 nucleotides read TGTGCCAGCAGTTGGCACAGGGCCACCAATCAGCCCCAGCATTTT. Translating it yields CASSWHRATNQPQHF.

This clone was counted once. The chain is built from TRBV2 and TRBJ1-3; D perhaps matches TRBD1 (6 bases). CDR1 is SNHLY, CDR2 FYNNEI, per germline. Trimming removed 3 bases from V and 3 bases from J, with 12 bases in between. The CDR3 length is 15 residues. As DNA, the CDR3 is TGTGCCAGCAGTGAGGTGTCAGGGGTTGGAAACACCATATATTTT. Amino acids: CASSEVSGVGNTIYF.

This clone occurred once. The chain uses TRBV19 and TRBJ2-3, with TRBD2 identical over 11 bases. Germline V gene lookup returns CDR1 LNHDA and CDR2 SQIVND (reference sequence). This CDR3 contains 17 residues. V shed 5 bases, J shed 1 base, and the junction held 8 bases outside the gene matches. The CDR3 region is CASSGVLAGDRTDTQYF. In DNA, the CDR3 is TGTGCCAGTAGTGGGGTACTAGCGGGGGACCGCACAGATACGCAGTATTTT.

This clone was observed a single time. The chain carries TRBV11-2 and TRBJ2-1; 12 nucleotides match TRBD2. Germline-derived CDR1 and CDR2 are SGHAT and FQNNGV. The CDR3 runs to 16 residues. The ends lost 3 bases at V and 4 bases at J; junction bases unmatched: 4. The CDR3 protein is CASSFGTSGGYNEQFF. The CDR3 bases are TGTGCCAGCAGCTTTGGTACTAGCGGGGGGTACAATGAGCAGTTCTTC.

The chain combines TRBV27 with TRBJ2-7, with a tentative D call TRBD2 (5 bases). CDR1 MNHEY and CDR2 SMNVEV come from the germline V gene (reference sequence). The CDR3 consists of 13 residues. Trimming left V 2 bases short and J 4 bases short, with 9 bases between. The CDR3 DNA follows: TGTGCCAGCAGTTTAGGGCGGGCGTACGAGCAGTACTTC. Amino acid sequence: CASSLGRAYEQYF.